This TCR beta chain is from a study of blood T cell dynamics during melanoma immunotherapy. Study as a whole: First-line therapy was either pembrolizumab or nivolumab with ipilimumab for metastatic melanoma. Study results and limitations: Immune-effector CD8+ cells best matched cell-free DNA CDR3 sequences and were most clonal. It remained unknown if the driving T cell clones were melanoma-specific.

The germline V gene encodes CDR1 SGHTA and CDR2 FQGNSA. V dropped 5 bases and J dropped 1 base, with 12 bases sitting between them. The CDR3 has 14 residues. Clones were read by immunoSEQ multiplex PCR, and TCRdb kept only the in-frame ones, dropping some. The table lists roughly 1,500 clones, approximately 73% of them singletons, with roughly 15% in the top ten. As for time point: pre-treatment baseline. The CD3+ CD4- CD8+ CD45RA- CD45RO-high CD27- CCR7- memory phenotype defined TIE cells. Blood was drawn before treatment and at week 3 after checkpoint blockade. No patient had earlier systemic cancer treatment, concurrent immunosuppressants, or another active cancer. A word on this clone: Its antigen is undetermined.

The J gene is TRBJ2-7, the V gene TRBV7-2; D might be TRBD2 (6 bases). The sequences come from CD8+ T cells from blood, collected from a patient treated with checkpoint blockade. The clonotype originates from a human donor with melanoma. CDR3 nucleotide sequence: TGTGCCAGCAGCGTCGGGGGACTTTCCTACGAGCAGTACTTC. Translating gives CASSVGGLSYEQYF.